The 22 T cell receptor beta chains presented below share a single source sample, sequenced in a study of T cell responses to AZD1222 COVID-19 vaccine. Profiling relied on immunoSEQ multiplex PCR, and the TCRdb table lists in-frame clones only, not all of them. The sample lists roughly 150,000 clones, around 86% occurring once. The sequencing here drew on peripheral blood, taken 28 days after the second AZD1222 dose. The origin of the receptors is an adult who received the AZD1222 COVID-19 vaccine.

This clone was picked up one time. The V and J genes are TRBV3-1 (or the pseudogene TRBV3-2) and TRBJ2-3; D unresolved. From germline, CDR1 is LGHDT and CDR2 YNNKEL (reference sequence). V lost 0 bases, J lost 8 bases, and 12 bases lay in between. The CDR3 runs to 14 residues. The CDR3 DNA reads as TGTGCCAGCAGCCAAGATCGATCGGCGTTTACGCAGTATTTT. Translated, it gives CASSQDRSAFTQYF.

V usage is TRBV5-1 and J usage is TRBJ1-5; D perhaps matches TRBD1 (6 bases). This CDR3 has 14 residues. V lost 2 bases, J lost 5 bases, and 11 bases lay in between. Per germline, CDR1 SGHRS and CDR2 YFSETQ. The CDR3 protein is CASSFGGRDQPQHF. The CDR3 region has the DNA TGCGCCAGCAGCTTTGGGGGGCGAGATCAGCCCCAGCATTTT.

The V gene is TRBV9, the J gene TRBJ1-2; tentative D call: TRBD1 (6 bases). Germline values: CDR1 SGDLS, CDR2 YYNGEE. Trimming cost V 3 bases and J 7 bases, with 19 bases left between them. CDR3 length: 15 amino acids. CDR3 amino acids: CASSASGRGLAGYTF. The CDR3 DNA reads TGTGCCAGCAGCGCCTCGGGCAGGGGCTTAGCTGGCTACACCTTC.

A single count supports this clone. CDR3 sequence: CASADSHNSPLHF. The CDR3 region has the DNA TGTGCCAGCGCGGACAGCCATAATTCACCCCTCCACTTT. The V call is TRBV19, the J call TRBJ1-6; a possible D gene is TRBD1 (6 bases). CDR1 LNHDA and CDR2 SQIVND come from the germline V gene (reference sequence). This CDR3 spans 13 amino acids. V was pared by 9 bases and J by 5 bases, with 11 bases between.

The chain uses TRBV9 and TRBJ2-7; D might be TRBD1 or TRBD2, each matching 7 bases. The CDR3 is made up of 13 amino acids. Trimming took off 4 bases at V and 9 bases at J, with 17 bases between the two ends. Germline V CDR1 and CDR2: SGDLS, YYNGEE. CDR3 DNA: TGTGCCAGCAGCCCAGGGGGGGCGTGGGGGCAGTACTTC. Amino acids: CASSPGGAWGQYF.

CDR3 coding DNA: TGTGCCAGCAGTTACCCCGTCGGGGGTGGCGAGCAGTACTTC. Translation: CASSYPVGGGEQYF. J is TRBJ2-7 and V is TRBV28; a weak D match, TRBD2 (6 bases). Germline V gene data show CDR1 as MDHEN and CDR2 as SYDVKM. The CDR3 is made up of 14 amino acids. The ends were cut back, 4 bases at V and 6 bases at J, with 16 bases in the middle.

The J gene is TRBJ1-2, the V gene TRBV28, with D possibly TRBD1 on 6 matching bases. The CDR3 contains 13 residues. V was trimmed by 8 bases and J by 4 bases, leaving 14 bases between them. The germline V gene has CDR1 MDHEN and CDR2 SYDVKM. CDR3 in amino acids: CASWAQGSYGYTF. In nucleotides, the CDR3 is TGTGCCAGCTGGGCACAGGGCTCCTATGGCTACACCTTC.

The V and J genes are TRBV15 and TRBJ2-2, with 8 bases matching TRBD1. Germline CDR1 is LNHNV and CDR2 is YYDKDF (reference sequence). The CDR3 covers 16 residues. J was trimmed by 11 bases and V by 0 bases; bases with no gene match: 11. DNA of the CDR3: TGTGCCACCAGCAGAGATCTGCAGGGGGCGAGCAAAGAGCTGTTTTTT. Translation: CATSRDLQGASKELFF.

The chain couples TRBV6-5 to TRBJ2-7, with 9 bases that match TRBD1. Germline CDR1 and CDR2: MNHEY and SVGAGI. The CDR3 loop spans 13 amino acids. With 7 bases clipped from V and 3 bases from J, the junction kept 4 bases outside the gene matches. The CDR3 DNA follows: TGTGCCAGCACGGGGACAGGGAACTACGAGCAGTACTTC. Its protein is CASTGTGNYEQYF.

V gene TRBV19 combines with J gene TRBJ1-2, with 8 positions matching TRBD1. V trimming: 3 bases; J trimming: 12 bases; junction bases outside the gene matches: 6. Germline V gene lookup returns CDR1 LNHDA and CDR2 SQIVND (reference sequence). The CDR3 sequence is 12 residues long. The CDR3 DNA follows: TGTGCCAGTAGTATGTGGACAGGGAATCACACCTTC. This encodes CASSMWTGNHTF.

The chain employs TRBV7-2 and TRBJ2-7, with TRBD2 matching over 13 bases. The J segment lost 3 bases and the V segment lost 5 bases, leaving 4 bases of the junction unmatched. CDR1 and CDR2 from the germline V gene are SGHTA and FQGNSA. The CDR3 extends over 15 amino acids. The CDR3 loop reads CASSAGLAGRYEQYF. CDR3 in DNA: TGTGCCAGCAGCGCGGGACTAGCGGGACGCTACGAGCAGTACTTC.

The chain uses TRBV5-1 and TRBJ2-2, with D possibly called TRBD1 or TRBD2 (5 bases each). CDR3 length: 15 amino acids. Germline V gene sequence: CDR1 SGHRS, CDR2 YFSETQ. V lost 5 bases and J lost 6, with 17 bases in between. CDR3 sequence: CASRPWGEEAGELFF. The CDR3 DNA is TGCGCCAGCAGGCCGTGGGGCGAGGAGGCCGGGGAGCTGTTTTTT.

This chain uses TRBV3-1 (or the pseudogene TRBV3-2) with TRBJ2-1; 7 bases align to TRBD2. V was clipped by 1 base and J by 0 bases; unmatched bases: 9. Germline loops: CDR1 LGHDT, CDR2 YNNKEL (reference sequence). CDR3 size: 18 residues. The CDR3 protein is CASSQGRACGSSYNEQFF. CDR3 DNA sequence: TGTGCCAGCAGCCAAGGAAGGGCATGCGGGAGCTCCTACAATGAGCAGTTCTTC.

This chain uses TRBV19 with TRBJ1-6, with D possibly matching TRBD1 (5 bases). Trimming took 7 bases from V and 6 from J, leaving 16 bases between them. The CDR3 covers 15 residues. Germline V gene data show CDR1 as LNHDA and CDR2 as SQIVND (reference sequence). CDR3 sequence (DNA): TGTGCCAGTACAGAACCGGGACGGATTAATTCACCCCTCCACTTT. This codes for CASTEPGRINSPLHF. The entire variable domain, with the rest obtained from reference TRBV19 and TRBJ1-6, is as follows: DGGITQSPKYLFRKEGQNVTLSCEQNLNHDAMYWYRQDPGQGLRLIYYSQIVNDFQKGDIAEGYSVSREKKESFPLTVTSAQKNPTAFYLCASTEPGRINSPLHFGNGTRLTVT.

The chain uses TRBV2 and TRBJ2-3; 8 nucleotides line up with TRBD1. The trim removed 8 bases at V and 4 bases at J, leaving 14 bases unmatched. The CDR3 is 16 residues long. Germline V gives CDR1 SNHLY, CDR2 FYNNEI. In DNA form, the CDR3 reads TGTGCCAGCGGCGACTTGGACAGGGTCCGTGCAGATACGCAGTATTTT. This encodes CASGDLDRVRADTQYF.

With regard to this clone: The same CDR3 is also encoded by other DNA sequences in this sample. The chain employs TRBV5-6 and TRBJ1-5; D is perhaps TRBD1 (5 bases). Germline CDR1 SGHDT, CDR2 YYEEEE. This CDR3 spans 15 amino acids. The V and J ends lost 1 base and 2 bases respectively, with 10 bases between them. The CDR3 sequence: CASSLTGSGNQPQHF. The DNA for the CDR3 is TGTGCCAGCAGCTTGACAGGATCTGGCAATCAGCCCCAGCATTTT. The full variable domain, its missing parts supplied by reference TRBV5-6 and TRBJ1-5, is DAGVTQSPTHLIKTRGQQVTLRCSPKSGHDTVSWYQQALGQGPQFIFQYYEEEERQRGNFPDRFSGHQFPNYSSELNVNALLLGDSALYLCASSLTGSGNQPQHFGDGTRLSIL.

The chain combines TRBV5-1 with TRBJ1-5; D uncertain. This CDR3 region has 14 residues. V was pared by 1 base and J by 3 bases, with 8 bases between. Germline V lookup: CDR1 SGHRS, CDR2 YFSETQ. CDR3 DNA: TGCGCCAGCAGCTTGTCGGGTTCCAATCAGCCCCAGCATTTT. Encoded protein: CASSLSGSNQPQHF.

This sequence joins TRBV13 and TRBJ1-1; D not certain. V gave up 5 bases and J gave up 0 bases, with 22 bases separating them. Per the germline V gene, CDR1 is PRHDT and CDR2 is FYEKMQ (reference sequence). The CDR3 length is 18 residues. Here the CDR3 DNA reads TGTGCCAGCAGCCAAAGGGATAAGGTGGGGATGCTGAACACTGAAGCTTTCTTT. Protein: CASSQRDKVGMLNTEAFF.

The V gene is TRBV29-1, the J gene TRBJ2-1; D is uncertain. Germline V gene lookup returns CDR1 SQVTM and CDR2 ANQGSEA. The CDR3 has 13 amino acids. Between the trimmed V and J ends, which lost 5 bases and 0 bases, there was a span of 8 bases. Written as DNA, the CDR3 is TGCAGCGTTTCCAAGAGCTCCTACAATGAGCAGTTCTTC. Its translation: CSVSKSSYNEQFF.

The chain links TRBV5-4 to TRBJ2-5, with D uncertain. The V end was cut by 3 bases, the J end by 5 bases, with 14 bases between. This CDR3 has 14 residues. Germline V gene lookup returns CDR1 SGHNT and CDR2 YYREEE (reference sequence). The chain's CDR3 is CASSSGPGGETQYF. The DNA of the CDR3 is TGTGCCAGCAGCTCCGGACCCGGCGGTGAGACCCAGTACTTC.

To note about this clone: The same CDR3 also results from other DNA sequences found in this sample. The chain is built from TRBV28 and TRBJ2-5, with D perhaps assigned TRBD1 or TRBD2 (5 bases each). This CDR3 region has 15 residues. V lost 0 bases, J lost 1 base, and 9 bases lay in between. Germline V gene data show CDR1 as MDHEN and CDR2 as SYDVKM. The CDR3 reads CASSLWGRGQETQYF. CDR3 DNA: TGTGCCAGCAGTTTATGGGGACGCGGCCAAGAGACCCAGTACTTC.

This sequence joins TRBV6-5 and TRBJ1-1; no clear D. Trimming took off 2 bases at V and 5 bases at J, with 9 bases between the two ends. CDR1 is MNHEY, CDR2 SVGAGI, per germline. The length of the CDR3 is 13 residues. This chain's CDR3 is CASSYRVETEAFF. CDR3 nucleotide sequence: TGTGCCAGCAGTTACAGGGTTGAGACTGAAGCTTTCTTT.